A single sample is the source of the 16 T cell receptor beta chains below, sequenced in a study of PD-1 blockade in classical Hodgkin lymphoma. Assay used: immunoSEQ multiplex PCR; TCRdb lists only in-frame clones, some missing. This table holds about 16,000 clones, approximately 85% found once. Time point given: newly diagnosed, previously untreated cHL patient sample. Source material: peripheral blood mononuclear cells (PBMCs). These receptors came from a human donor with classical Hodgkin lymphoma.

V usage is TRBV29-1 and J usage is TRBJ2-2; 7 bases are shared with TRBD2. V lost 4 bases to trimming and J lost 5 bases; unmatched junction nucleotides: 4. Germline V lookup: CDR1 SQVTM, CDR2 ANQGSEA. The CDR3 has 13 amino acids. CDR3 DNA sequence: TGCAGCGTTGTCAGGGAGGGGACCGGGGAGCTGTTTTTT. Its protein product is CSVVREGTGELFF.

This clone showed up just a few times. V is TRBV6-1 and J is TRBJ2-7; 8 bases line up with TRBD2. The CDR3 covers 14 residues. J gave up 2 bases and V 3 bases, and 3 bases lay outside the gene matches. Per germline, CDR1 MNHNS and CDR2 SASEGT. CDR3 coding DNA: TGTGCCAGCAGTGATCGGGGGGGGCCCTACGAGCAGTACTTC. Amino acids: CASSDRGGPYEQYF.

The gene calls are TRBV29-1 and TRBJ1-2, with 7 nucleotides matching TRBD1. The ends lost 2 bases at V and 6 bases at J; junction bases unmatched: 3. The CDR3 extends over 12 amino acids. Germline V lookup: CDR1 SQVTM, CDR2 ANQGSEA. Written as DNA, the CDR3 is TGCAGCGTTGAACATACAGGGGATGGCTACACCTTC. Translated, it gives CSVEHTGDGYTF.

The chain couples TRBV2 to TRBJ1-2; D ambiguous. V shed 2 bases and J shed 5 bases, with 12 bases lying between them. This CDR3 has 14 amino acids. Germline assignment: CDR1 SNHLY and CDR2 FYNNEI. The CDR3 protein is CASSESVGLYGYTF. The CDR3 DNA sequence: TGTGCCAGCAGTGAATCGGTAGGGCTGTATGGCTACACCTTC.

The chain joins TRBV6-6 to TRBJ1-4, with D tentatively TRBD1 (5 bases). V lost 7 bases, J lost 6 bases, and 18 bases lay in between. The germline V gene has CDR1 MNHNY and CDR2 SVGAGI (reference sequence). The CDR3 totals 15 residues. As DNA, the CDR3 is TGTGCCAGCAACTCTTTTGGGGGTAAAGATGAAAAACTGTTTTTT. Translation: CASNSFGGKDEKLFF.

The rearrangement uses TRBV6-1 and TRBJ1-1, with 7 bases matching TRBD1. This CDR3 has 12 residues. Germline CDR1 MNHNS, CDR2 SASEGT. V gave up 5 bases and J gave up 4 bases; unmatched junction bases: 1. The CDR3 nucleotides read TGTGCCAGCAGTAGACAGGGCACTGAAGCTTTCTTT. This encodes CASSRQGTEAFF.

This chain links TRBV27 with TRBJ2-7; 7 positions match TRBD1. Germline trimming cut 3 bases from V and 4 bases from J; bases unmatched to any gene: 9. Germline CDR1 and CDR2: MNHEY and SMNVEV (reference sequence). The CDR3 consists of 15 residues. CDR3 DNA: TGTGCCAGCAGTTTTACCCAGGGACAGAATTACGAGCAGTACTTC. It specifies CASSFTQGQNYEQYF.

The gene calls are TRBV6-6 and TRBJ2-5; D is unclear. The V end lost 0 bases, the J end lost 3 bases, and 2 bases lay between the germline ends. The CDR3 runs to 12 residues. Germline CDR1 reads MNHNY; CDR2 reads SVGAGI (reference sequence). As DNA, the CDR3 is TGTGCCAGCAGTTACTCCGAAGAGACCCAGTACTTC. Translation gives CASSYSEETQYF.

The chain couples TRBV2 to TRBJ1-5; the D gene is possibly TRBD1 (5 bases). This CDR3 has 14 amino acids. V was clipped by 6 bases and J by 0 bases, with 9 bases between them. Germline V gene sequence: CDR1 SNHLY, CDR2 FYNNEI. The CDR3 loop is CASSGTYSNQPQHF. In nucleotides, the CDR3 is TGTGCCAGCAGCGGGACGTATAGCAATCAGCCCCAGCATTTT.

This chain connects TRBV5-1 to TRBJ1-1; maybe TRBD1 (6 bases). Trimming cost V 4 bases and J 2 bases, with 12 bases left between them. The CDR3 covers 14 residues. Per the germline V gene, CDR1 is SGHRS and CDR2 is YFSETQ. The CDR3 spells CASSNGQRNTEAFF. Here the CDR3 DNA reads TGCGCCAGCAGCAACGGACAGAGAAACACTGAAGCTTTCTTT. Drawing the rest from reference TRBV5-1 and TRBJ1-1, the complete variable domain is KAGVTQTPRYLIKTRGQQVTLSCSPISGHRSVSWYQQTPGQGLQFLFEYFSETQRNKGNFPGRFSGRQFSNSRSEMNVSTLELGDSALYLCASSNGQRNTEAFFGQGTRLTVV.

V usage is TRBV6-5 and J usage is TRBJ1-1; D remains ambiguous. This CDR3 is 10 amino acids long. Trimming removed 5 bases at V and 7 bases at J, with 5 bases between. The germline V gene encodes CDR1 MNHEY and CDR2 SVGAGI. CDR3: CASSLIEAFF. Here the CDR3 DNA reads TGTGCCAGCAGTCTTATTGAAGCTTTCTTT.

V and J are TRBV5-1 and TRBJ2-7; 13 bases are a match to TRBD2. The CDR3 contains 16 residues. The V gene end was trimmed by 3 bases and the J gene end by 6 bases; junction bases not matched to a gene: 9. Germline loops: CDR1 SGHRS, CDR2 YFSETQ. CDR3 sequence (DNA): TGCGCCAGCAGCTCGGGTGGACTAGCGGGAGTTGGCGAGCAGTACTTC. Its protein is CASSSGGLAGVGEQYF.

The CDR3 DNA reads TGTGCCACCGGTGGCTACACCTTC. Translation: CATGGYTF. The chain links TRBV28 to TRBJ1-2; D not resolved. Germline-derived CDR1 and CDR2 are MDHEN and SYDVKM. This CDR3 contains 8 residues. Trimming removed 10 bases from V and 7 bases from J, with 4 bases in between.

This sequence joins TRBV9 and TRBJ1-3; D is perhaps TRBD1 (6 bases). The V gene's germline CDR1 is SGDLS and CDR2 YYNGEE. Trimming removed 1 base from V and 8 bases from J, with 16 bases in between. The CDR3 contains 15 residues. The CDR3 loop is CASSVNRGGLDTIYF. CDR3 DNA sequence: TGTGCCAGCAGCGTAAACAGAGGGGGGTTGGACACCATATATTTT. The full variable domain, its missing parts supplied by reference TRBV9 and TRBJ1-3, is DSGVTQTPKHLITATGQRVTLRCSPRSGDLSVYWYQQSLDQGLQFLIQYYNGEERAKGNILERFSAQQFPDLHSELNLSSLELGDSALYFCASSVNRGGLDTIYFGEGSWLTVV.

This clone appeared a single time. The chain uses TRBV11-1 and TRBJ2-5; 9 bases are a match to TRBD2. With 5 bases clipped from V and 4 bases from J, the junction kept 5 bases outside the gene matches. Germline V gene data show CDR1 as SGHAT and CDR2 as FQDESV (reference sequence). The CDR3 loop spans 14 amino acids. CDR3 residues: CASSPGRGGETQYF. The CDR3 DNA sequence: TGTGCCAGCAGCCCCGGGCGGGGGGGAGAGACCCAGTACTTC.

This chain uses TRBV18 with TRBJ1-2; 7 bases align to TRBD1. Germline loops: CDR1 KGHSH, CDR2 LQKENI. The CDR3 totals 15 residues. V was clipped by 3 bases and J by 5 bases; unmatched bases: 9. In nucleotides, the CDR3 is TGTGCCAGCTCACCCCGGGACAGAGACCCTTATGGCTACACCTTC. The encoded protein is CASSPRDRDPYGYTF.